These T cell receptor beta chains were read from a single sample in a study of cytomegalovirus exposure and HLA in healthy donors. Profiled with immunoSEQ multiplex PCR; TCRdb holds only in-frame clones, not every one. This sample has approximately 140,000 clones; around 80% occur once, and the top ten carry about an eighth. Sample: PBMCs. The receptors stem from a man aged 40-55 years in good health and CMV-seropositive. The conserved cysteine and the conserved F or W are not part of the CDR3 here.

TRBV19 ASSPGPGSIAF
TRBV29-1 SVASSVVHNEQF
TRBV2 ASRLAYNEQF
TRBV5-6 ASSFQRQGT
TRBV4-2 ASSQDPGVGELF
TRBV15 ATSCPNCGEGSYNEQF
TRBV11-3 ASSSGDGGEQY
TRBV10-1 ASRLKTVSFCNSPLH
TRBV7-9 ASSLTSGKKGVEQY
TRBV7-9 ASSLDRGSLYEQY
TRBV5-5 ASTMSGSYAADTQY
TRBV5-6 ASSRDGQGRYGYT
TRBV29-1 SVGGLAREQY
TRBV7-9 ASSLEGTDGYT
TRBV30 AWTSGLTNYGYT
TRBV5-1 ASSSVRQGNEQY
TRBV10-3 AISESGTVSTGELF
TRBV7-2 ASSLVWTSGHNEQF
TRBV9 ASSVVGTGGNEQF
TRBV5-4 ATTPGGGKYGQY
TRBV28 ASSPSGGAYEQY
TRBV6-4 ASGGLAGATDTQY
TRBV28 ASSFWRDGMETQY
TRBV2 ASSGSGRAVGTQY
TRBV27 ASSRQAWGSPLH
TRBV11-2 ASSFDSYSGNTIY
TRBV29-1 SVMTGSFNEQF
TRBV6-5 ASSSSGTGNEKLF
TRBV27 ASSPLGSYEQY
TRBV12-5 ASGFVGGPNEQY
TRBV5-1 ASSSGLGGIDTQY
TRBV4-1 ASSQAGGQSSYNEQF
TRBV7-9 ASSLGQSNTEAF
TRBV2 ASSLGTSFWGTDTQY
TRBV6-8 ASMRIIWNEQF
TRBV6-1 ASSEPAGGLYEQY
TRBV7-8 ASSLVRGWETQY